This TCR beta chain was retrieved from a study of blood T cell repertoires in COVID-19. J gave up 3 bases and V 4 bases, and 4 bases lay outside the gene matches. Germline lookup yields CDR1 SEHNR and CDR2 FQNEAQ (reference sequence). There are 15 residues in the CDR3. Per the original data handling: It was from reference gene primer amplification that nucleated cell counts were estimated. Produced via immunoSEQ multiplex PCR; TCRdb's table is partial and in-frame only. The V and J calls and clone size were taken over from that table, and D and trimming were inferred from the DNA. The sample lists approximately 140,000 clones; roughly 88% were seen once.

Sequenced sample: peripheral blood. This chain links TRBV7-9 with TRBJ2-1; TRBD1 aligns across 9 bases. The clonotype was recovered from a man in his fifties or sixties with active or convalescent COVID-19. CDR3: CASSSGTGFYNEQFF. As DNA, the CDR3 is TGTGCCAGCAGCTCCGGGACAGGGTTCTACAATGAGCAGTTCTTC.